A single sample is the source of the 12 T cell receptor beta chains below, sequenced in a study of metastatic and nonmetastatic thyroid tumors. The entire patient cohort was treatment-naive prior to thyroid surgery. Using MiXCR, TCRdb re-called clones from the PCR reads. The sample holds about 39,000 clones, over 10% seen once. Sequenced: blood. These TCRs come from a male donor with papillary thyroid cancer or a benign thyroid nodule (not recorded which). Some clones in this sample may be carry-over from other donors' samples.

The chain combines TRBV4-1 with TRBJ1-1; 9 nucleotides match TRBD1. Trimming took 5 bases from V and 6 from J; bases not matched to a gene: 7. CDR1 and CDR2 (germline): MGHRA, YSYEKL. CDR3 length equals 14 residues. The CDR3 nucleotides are TGCGCCAGCAGCATCGGGACAGGGAAAGCTGAAGCTTTCTTT. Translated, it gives CASSIGTGKAEAFF.

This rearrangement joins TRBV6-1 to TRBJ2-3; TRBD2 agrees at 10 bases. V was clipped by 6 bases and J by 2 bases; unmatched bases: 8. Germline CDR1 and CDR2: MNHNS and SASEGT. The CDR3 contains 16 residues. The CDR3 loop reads CASSPGLADYTDTQYF. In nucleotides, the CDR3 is TGTGCCAGCAGCCCCGGACTAGCGGATTACACAGATACGCAGTATTTT.

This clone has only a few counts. CDR3 amino acids: CASSPTTNTYEQYF. CDR3 nucleotides: TGTGCCAGCTCACCCACGACAAATACCTACGAGCAGTACTTC. V is TRBV18 and J is TRBJ2-7; D ambiguous. Per the germline V gene, CDR1 is KGHSH and CDR2 is LQKENI. V shed 3 bases and J shed 2 bases, with 11 bases lying between them. This CDR3 comprises 14 residues.

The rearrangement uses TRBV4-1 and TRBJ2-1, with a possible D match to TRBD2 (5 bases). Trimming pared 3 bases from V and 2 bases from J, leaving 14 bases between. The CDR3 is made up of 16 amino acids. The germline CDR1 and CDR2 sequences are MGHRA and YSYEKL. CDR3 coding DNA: TGCGCCAGCAGCCAGCCTACTAGATCTGCCTACAATGAGCAGTTCTTC. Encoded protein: CASSQPTRSAYNEQFF.

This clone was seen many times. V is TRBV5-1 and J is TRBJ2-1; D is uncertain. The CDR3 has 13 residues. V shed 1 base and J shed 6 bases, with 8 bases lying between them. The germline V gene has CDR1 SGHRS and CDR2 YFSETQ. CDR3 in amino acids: CASSLSTRNEQFF. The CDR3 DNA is TGCGCCAGCAGCTTGAGTACGCGCAATGAGCAGTTCTTC.

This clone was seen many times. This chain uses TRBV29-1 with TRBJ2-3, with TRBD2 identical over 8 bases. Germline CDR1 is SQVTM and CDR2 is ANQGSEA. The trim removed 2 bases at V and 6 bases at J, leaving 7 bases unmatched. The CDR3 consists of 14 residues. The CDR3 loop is CSVEPAGVMDTQYF. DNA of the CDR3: TGCAGCGTTGAACCAGCGGGAGTGATGGATACGCAGTATTTT.

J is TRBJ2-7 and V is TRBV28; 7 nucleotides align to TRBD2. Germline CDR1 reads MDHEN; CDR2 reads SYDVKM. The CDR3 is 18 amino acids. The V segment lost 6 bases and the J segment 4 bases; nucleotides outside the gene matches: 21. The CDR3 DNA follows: TGTGCCAGCAGCACGGACACCACCCGGGAGCGGGATGATTACGAGCAGTACTTC. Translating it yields CASSTDTTRERDDYEQYF.

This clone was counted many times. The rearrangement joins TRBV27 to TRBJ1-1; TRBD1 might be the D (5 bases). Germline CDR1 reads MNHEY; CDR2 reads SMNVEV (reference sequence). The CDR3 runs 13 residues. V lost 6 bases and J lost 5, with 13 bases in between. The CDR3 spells CASRTGGWTEAFF. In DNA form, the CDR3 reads TGTGCCAGCAGGACGGGGGGTTGGACTGAAGCTTTCTTT.

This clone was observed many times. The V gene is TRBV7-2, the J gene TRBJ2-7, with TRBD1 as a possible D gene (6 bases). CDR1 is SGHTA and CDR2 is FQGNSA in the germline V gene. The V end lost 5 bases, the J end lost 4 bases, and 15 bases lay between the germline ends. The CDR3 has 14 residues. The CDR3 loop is CASSRGWGQYEQYF. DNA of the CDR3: TGTGCCAGCAGCCGCGGTTGGGGGCAATACGAGCAGTACTTC.

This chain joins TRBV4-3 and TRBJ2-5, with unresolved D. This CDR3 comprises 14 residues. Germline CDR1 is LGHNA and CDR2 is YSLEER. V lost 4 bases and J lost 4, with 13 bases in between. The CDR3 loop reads CASSLQGLGETQYF. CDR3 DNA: TGCGCCAGCAGCCTACAAGGGCTCGGAGAGACCCAGTACTTC.

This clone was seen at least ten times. The CDR3: CASSPGLAGTYEQYF. CDR3 in DNA: TGTGCCAGCAGCCCGGGACTAGCGGGAACCTACGAGCAGTACTTC. This chain joins TRBV5-4 and TRBJ2-7, with 13 bases lining up with TRBD2. This CDR3 region has 15 residues. Trimming cost V 4 bases and J 2 bases; bases outside gene matches: 3. CDR1 and CDR2 (germline): SGHNT, YYREEE (reference sequence).

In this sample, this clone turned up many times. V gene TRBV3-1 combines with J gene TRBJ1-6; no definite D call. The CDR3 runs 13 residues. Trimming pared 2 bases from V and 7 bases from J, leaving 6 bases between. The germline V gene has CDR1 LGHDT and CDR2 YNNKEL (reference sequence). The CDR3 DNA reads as TGTGCCAGCAGCCAAAGGCAGAATTCACCCCTCCACTTT. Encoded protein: CASSQRQNSPLHF.